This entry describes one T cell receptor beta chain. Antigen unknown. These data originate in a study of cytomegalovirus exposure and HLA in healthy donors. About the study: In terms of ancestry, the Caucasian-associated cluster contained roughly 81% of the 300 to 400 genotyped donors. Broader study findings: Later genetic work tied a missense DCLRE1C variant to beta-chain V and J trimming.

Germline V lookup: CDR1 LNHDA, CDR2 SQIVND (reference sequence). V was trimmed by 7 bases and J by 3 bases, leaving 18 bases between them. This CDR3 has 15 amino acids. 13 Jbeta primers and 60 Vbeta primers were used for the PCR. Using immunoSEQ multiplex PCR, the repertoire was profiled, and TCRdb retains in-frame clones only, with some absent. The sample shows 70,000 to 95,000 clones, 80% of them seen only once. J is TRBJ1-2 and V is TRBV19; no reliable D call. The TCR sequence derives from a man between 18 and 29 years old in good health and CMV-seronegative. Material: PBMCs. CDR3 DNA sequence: TGTGCCAGTACCCTGGGCGCCGCTATACACTATGGCTACACCTTC. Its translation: CASTLGAAIHYGYTF.